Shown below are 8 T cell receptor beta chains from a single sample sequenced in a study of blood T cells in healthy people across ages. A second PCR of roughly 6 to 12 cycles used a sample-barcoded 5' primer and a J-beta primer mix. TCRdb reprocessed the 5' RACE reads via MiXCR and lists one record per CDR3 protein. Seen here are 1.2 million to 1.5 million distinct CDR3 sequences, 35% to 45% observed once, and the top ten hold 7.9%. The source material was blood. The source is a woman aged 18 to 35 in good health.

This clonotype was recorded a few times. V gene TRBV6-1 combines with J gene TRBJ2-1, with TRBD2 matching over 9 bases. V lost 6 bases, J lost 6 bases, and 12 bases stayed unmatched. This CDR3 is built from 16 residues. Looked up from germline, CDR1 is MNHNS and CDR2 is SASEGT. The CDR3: CASSDPAGGLGNEQFF. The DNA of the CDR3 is TGTGCCAGCAGCGACCCAGCGGGGGGCCTGGGCAATGAGCAGTTCTTC.

CDR3 bases: TGTGCCAGCAGCTCGCAAAACTACAATGAGCAGTTCTTC. Protein sequence: CASSSQNYNEQFF. The rearrangement uses TRBV7-9 and TRBJ2-1; no clear D. V was shortened by 4 bases and J by 3 bases, with 7 bases between the two germline ends. This CDR3 region has 13 residues. Germline CDR1 SEHNR, CDR2 FQNEAQ (reference sequence).

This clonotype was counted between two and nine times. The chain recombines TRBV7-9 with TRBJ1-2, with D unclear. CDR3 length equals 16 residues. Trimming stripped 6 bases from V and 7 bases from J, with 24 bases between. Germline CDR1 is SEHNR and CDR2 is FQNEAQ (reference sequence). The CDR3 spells CASSPSDGVGVGGYTF. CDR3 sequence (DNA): TGTGCCAGCAGTCCATCCGATGGGGTAGGAGTAGGTGGCTACACCTTC.

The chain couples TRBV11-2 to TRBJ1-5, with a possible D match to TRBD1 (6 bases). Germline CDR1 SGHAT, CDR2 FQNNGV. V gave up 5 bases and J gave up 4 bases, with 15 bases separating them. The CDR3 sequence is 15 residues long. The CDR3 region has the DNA TGTGCCAGCAGCCAAAACAGGGCCGCAAATCAGCCCCAGCATTTT. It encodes CASSQNRAANQPQHF.

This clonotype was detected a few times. In nucleotides, the CDR3 is TGTGCCAGCAGTTCTACAGACGCTGGGGCCAACGTCCTGACTTTC. As protein: CASSSTDAGANVLTF. The chain combines TRBV7-6 with TRBJ2-6; D is undetermined. The CDR3 runs to 15 residues. Germline V lookup: CDR1 SGHVS, CDR2 FNYEAQ. The V end was cut by 6 bases, the J end by 2 bases, with 11 bases between.

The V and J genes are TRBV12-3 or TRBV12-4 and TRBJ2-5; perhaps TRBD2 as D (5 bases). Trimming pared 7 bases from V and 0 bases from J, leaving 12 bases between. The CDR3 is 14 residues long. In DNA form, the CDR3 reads TGTGCCAGCACTTCCAGGAGGTACCAAGAGACCCAGTACTTC. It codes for CASTSRRYQETQYF.

The CDR3 DNA sequence: TGTGCCAGCAGCGCAACTAGCGGGAGAAGCGCCGGGGAGCTGTTTTTT. Translation gives CASSATSGRSAGELFF. This sequence joins TRBV9 and TRBJ2-2; 11 nucleotides line up with TRBD2. Germline lookup yields CDR1 SGDLS and CDR2 YYNGEE. The CDR3 loop spans 16 amino acids. Germline trimming cut 3 bases from V and 6 bases from J; bases unmatched to any gene: 7. The whole variable domain, filled in from reference TRBV9 and TRBJ2-2, reads DSGVTQTPKHLITATGQRVTLRCSPRSGDLSVYWYQQSLDQGLQFLIQYYNGEERAKGNILERFSAQQFPDLHSELNLSSLELGDSALYFCASSATSGRSAGELFFGEGSRLTVL.

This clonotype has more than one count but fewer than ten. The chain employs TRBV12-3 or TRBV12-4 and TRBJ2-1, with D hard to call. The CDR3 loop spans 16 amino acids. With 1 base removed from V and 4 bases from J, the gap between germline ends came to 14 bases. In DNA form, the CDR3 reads TGTGCCAGCAGTTTAGGGGGATGGCGAATATACAATGAGCAGTTCTTC. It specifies CASSLGGWRIYNEQFF.